Listed here are 26 T cell receptor beta chains from one sample, sequenced in a study of T-cell memory formation after mild COVID-19. TCRdb redid the calling of the 5' RACE reads with MiXCR, one entry per CDR3 protein. The sample contains about 310,000 distinct CDR3 sequences, about 16% of which appear only once. Source material: PBMCs or a T cell subset sorted from them (not recorded which). Receptors originate from a man aged 18-30 years who had mild COVID-19 (a few samples of this study predate the infection). Cell type and time point are not known.

The sample holds a few counts of this clonotype. V is TRBV6-5 and J is TRBJ2-7, with D possibly TRBD2 on 5 matching bases. Deletions cut 4 bases from V and 0 bases from J, with 10 bases between. This CDR3 is built from 14 residues. The germline CDR1 and CDR2 sequences are MNHEY and SVGAGI. The CDR3 is CASSWGAGSYEQYF. CDR3 sequence (DNA): TGTGCCAGCAGTTGGGGTGCGGGCTCCTACGAGCAGTACTTC.

The chain links TRBV28 to TRBJ2-3; TRBD2 aligns across 15 bases. CDR1 and CDR2 (germline): MDHEN, SYDVKM. J lost 4 bases, V lost 2 bases, and 7 bases had no gene match. CDR3 length equals 18 residues. The CDR3 DNA reads TGTGCCAGCAGTTTAGGACTAGCGGGGGGGCCTGGGTCAGATACGCAGTATTTT. This gives the protein CASSLGLAGGPGSDTQYF.

J is TRBJ2-1 and V is TRBV7-9; D unresolved. Germline loops: CDR1 SEHNR, CDR2 FQNEAQ (reference sequence). The CDR3 extends over 14 amino acids. Trimming shortened V by 0 bases and J by 7 bases, and 10 bases separated the two germline ends. The CDR3 sequence: CASSLAIGRNEQFF. The CDR3 DNA reads TGTGCCAGCAGCTTAGCCATAGGCAGGAATGAGCAGTTCTTC. The full variable domain, with the rest looked up from reference TRBV7-9 and TRBJ2-1, is DTGVSQNPRHKITKRGQNVTFRCDPISEHNRLYWYRQTLGQGPEFLTYFQNEAQLEKSRLLSDRFSAERPKGSFSTLEIQRTEQGDSAMYLCASSLAIGRNEQFFGPGTRLTVL.

The CDR3 protein is CASSQDPRGLWTGELFF. CDR3 bases: TGCGCCAGCAGCCAAGATCCCCGGGGGTTGTGGACCGGGGAGCTGTTTTTT. The chain is built from TRBV4-1 and TRBJ2-2, with D possibly being TRBD2 (6 bases). The CDR3 spans 17 residues. V gave up 0 bases and J gave up 5 bases, with 16 bases separating them. Germline values: CDR1 MGHRA, CDR2 YSYEKL.

This chain connects TRBV4-3 to TRBJ1-5; TRBD1 matches 7 bases. CDR1 and CDR2 (germline): LGHNA, YSLEER. Trimming cost V 0 bases and J 6 bases; bases outside gene matches: 2. This CDR3 comprises 14 residues. This chain's CDR3 is CASSQEKGAQPQHF. CDR3 in DNA: TGCGCCAGCAGCCAAGAGAAGGGGGCTCAGCCCCAGCATTTT.

This clonotype came up a few times. This chain links TRBV4-2 with TRBJ1-1, with D possibly TRBD1 on 6 matching bases. V lost 1 base and J lost 10, with 22 bases in between. The CDR3 is made up of 16 amino acids. The germline V gene encodes CDR1 LGHNA and CDR2 YNFKEQ. The CDR3 sequence is CASSQGRGAQGNLAFF. CDR3 nucleotides: TGTGCCAGCAGCCAAGGAAGAGGAGCACAGGGAAATTTAGCTTTCTTT.

The rearrangement joins TRBV5-6 to TRBJ2-3, with TRBD2 matching 7 bases. In germline, CDR1 is SGHDT, CDR2 YYEEEE. The J segment lost 0 bases and the V segment lost 2 bases, leaving 6 bases of the junction unmatched. This CDR3 has 16 residues. CDR3 in amino acids: CASSLRSGASTDTQYF. In DNA, the CDR3 is TGTGCCAGCAGCTTACGAAGCGGGGCTAGCACAGATACGCAGTATTTT. The full variable domain, in which reference TRBV5-6 and TRBJ2-3 provide the parts outside the CDR3, is DAGVTQSPTHLIKTRGQQVTLRCSPKSGHDTVSWYQQALGQGPQFIFQYYEEEERQRGNFPDRFSGHQFPNYSSELNVNALLLGDSALYLCASSLRSGASTDTQYFGPGTRLTVL.

Only a few counts were recorded for this clonotype. The chain combines TRBV12-3 or TRBV12-4 with TRBJ1-1; TRBD1 matches at 11 bases. The CDR3 runs to 16 residues. V lost 3 bases, J lost 4 bases, and 7 bases stayed unmatched. As DNA, the CDR3 is TGTGCCAGCAGTTTCGACGCCGGGACAGGGGGCACTGAAGCTTTCTTT. This codes for CASSFDAGTGGTEAFF.

This clonotype has only a few counts. The chain is built from TRBV5-1 and TRBJ2-1; D is ambiguous. The CDR3 length is 14 residues. In germline, CDR1 is SGHRS, CDR2 YFSETQ. V was trimmed by 0 bases and J by 9 bases, leaving 13 bases between them. CDR3 nucleotide sequence: TGCGCCAGCAGCTTGGCCGCCCTCGGCGGTGAGCAGTTCTTC. It yields the protein CASSLAALGGEQFF.

This clonotype was detected many times. This chain connects TRBV9 to TRBJ2-3; TRBD2 matches 9 bases. Trimming at V came to 0 bases and at J to 2 bases, leaving 1 base not matched to a gene. Germline V gene lookup returns CDR1 SGDLS and CDR2 YYNGEE. This CDR3 is 15 amino acids long. The CDR3 nucleotides are TGTGCCAGCAGCGTAGCTAGCGGGGCCACAGATACGCAGTATTTT. This sequence encodes CASSVASGATDTQYF. Filled out from reference TRBV9 and TRBJ2-3, the complete variable domain reads DSGVTQTPKHLITATGQRVTLRCSPRSGDLSVYWYQQSLDQGLQFLIQYYNGEERAKGNILERFSAQQFPDLHSELNLSSLELGDSALYFCASSVASGATDTQYFGPGTRLTVL.

The chain employs TRBV11-2 and TRBJ2-5; either TRBD1 or TRBD2 may fit D (5 bases each). CDR1 and CDR2 (germline): SGHAT, FQNNGV. This CDR3 comprises 15 residues. V was cut by 3 bases and J by 3 bases, with 14 bases left in between. CDR3 region: CASSFGTGKEETQYF. The CDR3, as DNA: TGTGCCAGCAGCTTCGGGACGGGGAAGGAAGAGACCCAGTACTTC.

This clonotype was recorded a few times. This chain connects TRBV5-1 to TRBJ2-1, with D possibly called TRBD1 or TRBD2 (5 bases each). V dropped 7 bases and J dropped 0 bases, with 20 bases sitting between them. In germline, CDR1 is SGHRS, CDR2 YFSETQ. The CDR3 extends over 17 amino acids. The DNA of the CDR3 is TGCGCCAGCGAAAACACGCCCGGGGCGAGCTCCTACAATGAGCAGTTCTTC. Translating it yields CASENTPGASSYNEQFF.

The chain uses TRBV27 and TRBJ2-2, with unresolved D. CDR3 length equals 14 residues. The V gene lost 0 bases and the J gene lost 4 bases, with 6 bases spanning the gap. CDR1 and CDR2 from the germline V gene are MNHEY and SMNVEV (reference sequence). CDR3 sequence (DNA): TGTGCCAGCAGTTTATCACCCATCACCGGGGAGCTGTTTTTT. This encodes CASSLSPITGELFF.

The chain links TRBV9 to TRBJ1-1; TRBD1 might be the D (6 bases). The CDR3 extends over 15 amino acids. Trimming cost V 0 bases and J 4 bases, with 13 bases left between them. Germline V lookup: CDR1 SGDLS, CDR2 YYNGEE. The CDR3 here is CASSVGRGIGTEAFF. The DNA for the CDR3 is TGTGCCAGCAGCGTAGGCAGGGGAATTGGCACTGAAGCTTTCTTT.

This clonotype was counted only a few times. The CDR3 loop is CASSQRGVESEQYF. The CDR3 nucleotides are TGCGCCAGCAGCCAACGGGGTGTCGAGTCCGAGCAGTACTTC. The rearrangement links TRBV4-1 to TRBJ2-7; D is perhaps TRBD2 (5 bases). CDR3 size: 14 residues. Trimming pared 2 bases from V and 6 bases from J, leaving 14 bases between. CDR1 is MGHRA, CDR2 YSYEKL, per germline.

CDR3 nucleotide sequence: TGTGCCAGCAGCCACATTCCGAAGGGCTACGAGCAGTACTTC. Amino acids: CASSHIPKGYEQYF. This chain links TRBV3-1 with TRBJ2-7, with D unclear. The CDR3 has 14 residues. Germline lookup yields CDR1 LGHDT and CDR2 YNNKEL (reference sequence). Trimming stripped 3 bases from V and 3 bases from J, with 12 bases between.

The chain recombines TRBV18 with TRBJ2-3; 10 bases agree with TRBD2. The germline V gene encodes CDR1 KGHSH and CDR2 LQKENI. This CDR3 contains 16 residues. Trimming at V came to 2 bases and at J to 0 bases, leaving 2 bases not matched to a gene. CDR3 protein: CASSPTSGDSTDTQYF. In DNA form, the CDR3 reads TGTGCCAGCTCACCAACTAGCGGGGATAGCACAGATACGCAGTATTTT.

The chain recombines TRBV7-2 with TRBJ1-3; D may be TRBD1 (5 bases). This CDR3 region has 14 residues. CDR1 SGHTA and CDR2 FQGNSA come from the germline V gene. V lost 5 bases and J lost 6, with 14 bases in between. The DNA of the CDR3 is TGTGCCAGCAGCCGAGGGGTAGGGGAAAACACCATATATTTT. It encodes CASSRGVGENTIYF.

In this sample, this clonotype turned up a few times. The chain has TRBV6-6 and TRBJ1-6; 7 nucleotides align to TRBD1. The CDR3 loop spans 14 amino acids. Germline lookup yields CDR1 MNHNY and CDR2 SVGAGI (reference sequence). After removal of 6 bases from V and 9 bases from J, the junction contained 8 bases not matched to a gene. Here the CDR3 reads CASRIRQGGSPLHF. DNA for the CDR3: TGTGCCAGCAGGATCCGACAGGGAGGTTCACCCCTCCACTTT.

The gene calls are TRBV6-6 and TRBJ1-3, with D possibly TRBD1 on 5 matching bases. Germline CDR1 is MNHNY and CDR2 is SVGAGI (reference sequence). This CDR3 is built from 13 residues. Trimming took off 10 bases at V and 5 bases at J, with 15 bases between the two ends. This CDR3 reads CATAQGYRNTIYF. In DNA, the CDR3 is TGTGCCACCGCCCAGGGATACCGAAACACCATATATTTT.

V is TRBV5-1 and J is TRBJ2-3, with TRBD1 matching 7 bases. The CDR3 has 16 residues. Germline V gene lookup returns CDR1 SGHRS and CDR2 YFSETQ. Germline trimming cut 4 bases from V and 2 bases from J; bases unmatched to any gene: 10. In nucleotides, the CDR3 is TGCGCCAGCAGCGTAGGACCGGGACAGCACACAGATACGCAGTATTTT. It translates to CASSVGPGQHTDTQYF. Together with reference TRBV5-1 and TRBJ2-3, the CDR3 gives the full variable domain: KAGVTQTPRYLIKTRGQQVTLSCSPISGHRSVSWYQQTPGQGLQFLFEYFSETQRNKGNFPGRFSGRQFSNSRSEMNVSTLELGDSALYLCASSVGPGQHTDTQYFGPGTRLTVL.

The J gene is TRBJ2-4, the V gene TRBV6-5, with D possibly TRBD1 on 6 matching bases. The V gene's germline CDR1 is MNHEY and CDR2 SVGAGI. CDR3 size: 12 residues. Trimming took 6 bases from V and 6 from J, leaving 9 bases between them. CDR3 nucleotides: TGTGCCAGCAGAGGACAGTTAAACATTCAGTACTTC. Translating it yields CASRGQLNIQYF.

The rearrangement uses TRBV12-3 or TRBV12-4 and TRBJ1-6; D is undetermined. With 3 bases removed from V and 0 bases from J, the gap between germline ends came to 6 bases. This CDR3 has 15 residues. Here the CDR3 DNA reads TGTGCCAGCAGTTTTGGGAGCTCCTATAATTCACCCCTCCACTTT. As protein: CASSFGSSYNSPLHF.

The chain joins TRBV7-2 to TRBJ1-2; perhaps TRBD1 as D (5 bases). The ends were cut back, 1 base at V and 4 bases at J, with 10 bases in the middle. The germline gives CDR1 SGHTA, CDR2 FQGNSA. This CDR3 spans 14 amino acids. The CDR3 region has the DNA TGTGCCAGCAGCTTAGGGGGCTGGAGCTATGGCTACACCTTC. Its protein product is CASSLGGWSYGYTF.

The chain uses TRBV7-2 and TRBJ1-2; possible D gene TRBD1, 5 bases. In germline, CDR1 is SGHTA, CDR2 FQGNSA. The CDR3 covers 14 residues. Trimming cost V 0 bases and J 3 bases, with 8 bases left between them. The CDR3 sequence is CASSLAGADYGYTF. CDR3 in DNA: TGTGCCAGCAGCTTAGCAGGGGCCGACTATGGCTACACCTTC.

The chain is built from TRBV20-1 and TRBJ2-1, with D perhaps matching TRBD1 (5 bases). The V gene's germline CDR1 is DFQATT and CDR2 SNEGSKA (reference sequence). Trimming cost V 6 bases and J 10 bases, with 22 bases left between them. The CDR3 sequence is 14 residues long. The CDR3 sequence is CSASAGASRAEQFF. The CDR3 coding sequence is TGCAGTGCGTCCGCTGGGGCCTCGCGCGCGGAGCAGTTCTTC.